The clone carrying this T cell receptor beta chain was detected a few times. TCRdb recomputed calls from the 5' RACE reads with MiXCR, one row per CDR3 protein. Of under 55,000 distinct CDR3 sequences listed, around a tenth were seen once; the top ten hold roughly a fifth. This entry comes from a study of early T cells in non-severe SARS-CoV-2 infection. The germline V and J ends were trimmed by 1 base and 10 bases, with 13 bases remaining between them. Germline lookup yields CDR1 SQVTM and CDR2 ANQGSEA. The CDR3 has 13 amino acids. The chain uses TRBV29-1 and TRBJ1-4, with unresolved D. The TCR was taken from an adult who was a healthcare worker with PCR-confirmed SARS-CoV-2 infection or an uninfected control (not recorded which). The specimen sequenced was whole blood. CDR3 nucleotide sequence: TGCAGCGTTGAAGTCTTTTCGGACTCAAAACTGTTTTTT. Amino acids: CSVEVFSDSKLFF.